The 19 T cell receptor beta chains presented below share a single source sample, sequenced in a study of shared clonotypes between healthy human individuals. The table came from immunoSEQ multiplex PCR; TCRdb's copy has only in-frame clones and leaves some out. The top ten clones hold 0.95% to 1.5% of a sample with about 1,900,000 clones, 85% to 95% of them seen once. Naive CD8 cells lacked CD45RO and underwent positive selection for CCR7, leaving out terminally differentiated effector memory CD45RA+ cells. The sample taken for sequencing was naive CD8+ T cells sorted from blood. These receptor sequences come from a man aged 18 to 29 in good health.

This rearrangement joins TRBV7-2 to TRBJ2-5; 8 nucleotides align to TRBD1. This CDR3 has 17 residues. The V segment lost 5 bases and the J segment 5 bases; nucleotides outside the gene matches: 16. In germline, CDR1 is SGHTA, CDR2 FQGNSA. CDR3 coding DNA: TGTGCCAGCAGCCCCCACCCAGGGGGCAGGTATTCGGAGACCCAGTACTTC. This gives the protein CASSPHPGGRYSETQYF.

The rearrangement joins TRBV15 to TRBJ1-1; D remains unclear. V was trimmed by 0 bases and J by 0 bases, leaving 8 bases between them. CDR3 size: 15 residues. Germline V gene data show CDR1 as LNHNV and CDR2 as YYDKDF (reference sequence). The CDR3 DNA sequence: TGTGCCACCAGCAGAGATAGGACTATGAACACTGAAGCTTTCTTT. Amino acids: CATSRDRTMNTEAFF.

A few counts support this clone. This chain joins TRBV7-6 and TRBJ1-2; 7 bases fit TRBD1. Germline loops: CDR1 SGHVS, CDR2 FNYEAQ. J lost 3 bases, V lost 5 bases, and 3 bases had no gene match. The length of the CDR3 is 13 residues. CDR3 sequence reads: CASSLTGDYGYTF. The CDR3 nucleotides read TGTGCCAGCAGCCTCACAGGGGACTATGGCTACACCTTC.

CDR3 in DNA: TGTGCCAGCAGCTCGACAGGGACCAATGAGCAGTTCTTC. The encoded protein is CASSSTGTNEQFF. The gene calls are TRBV7-3 and TRBJ2-1; 7 bases are shared with TRBD1. V was clipped by 4 bases and J by 6 bases; unmatched bases: 3. There are 13 residues in the CDR3. The germline V gene encodes CDR1 SGHTA and CDR2 FQGTGA.

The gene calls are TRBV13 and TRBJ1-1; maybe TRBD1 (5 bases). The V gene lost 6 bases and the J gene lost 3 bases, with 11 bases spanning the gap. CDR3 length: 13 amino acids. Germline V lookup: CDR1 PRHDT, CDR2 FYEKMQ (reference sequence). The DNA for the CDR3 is TGTGCCAGCAGGCAGGGTTCGTACACTGAAGCTTTCTTT. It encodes CASRQGSYTEAFF.

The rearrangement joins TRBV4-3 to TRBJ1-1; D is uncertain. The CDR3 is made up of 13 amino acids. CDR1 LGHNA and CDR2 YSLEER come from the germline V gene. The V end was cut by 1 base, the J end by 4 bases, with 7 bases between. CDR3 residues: CASSQVTFTEAFF. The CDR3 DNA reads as TGCGCCAGCAGCCAAGTGACCTTCACTGAAGCTTTCTTT.

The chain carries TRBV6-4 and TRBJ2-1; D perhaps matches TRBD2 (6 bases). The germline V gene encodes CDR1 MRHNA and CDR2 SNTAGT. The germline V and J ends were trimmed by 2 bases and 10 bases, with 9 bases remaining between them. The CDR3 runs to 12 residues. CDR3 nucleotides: TGTGCCAGCAGTGACACGAGCGGGGAGCAGTTCTTC. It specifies CASSDTSGEQFF.

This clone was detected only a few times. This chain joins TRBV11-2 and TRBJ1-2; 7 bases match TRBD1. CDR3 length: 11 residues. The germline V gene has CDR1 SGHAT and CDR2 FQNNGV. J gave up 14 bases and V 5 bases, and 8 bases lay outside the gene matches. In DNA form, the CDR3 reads TGTGCCAGCAGCCTGTACAGGGGAAAAACCTTC. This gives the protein CASSLYRGKTF.

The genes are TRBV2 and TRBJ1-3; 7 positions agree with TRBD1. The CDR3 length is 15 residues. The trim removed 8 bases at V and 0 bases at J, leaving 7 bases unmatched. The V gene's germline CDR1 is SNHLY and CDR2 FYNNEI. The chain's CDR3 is CASQPGTASGNTIYF. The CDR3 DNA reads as TGTGCCAGCCAACCCGGGACAGCCTCTGGAAACACCATATATTTT.

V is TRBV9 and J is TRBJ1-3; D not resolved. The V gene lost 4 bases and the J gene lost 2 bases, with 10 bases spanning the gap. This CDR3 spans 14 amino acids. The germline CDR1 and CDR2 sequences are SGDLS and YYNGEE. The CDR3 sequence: CASSPAGTGNTIYF. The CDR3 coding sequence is TGTGCCAGCAGCCCCGCAGGAACTGGAAACACCATATATTTT.

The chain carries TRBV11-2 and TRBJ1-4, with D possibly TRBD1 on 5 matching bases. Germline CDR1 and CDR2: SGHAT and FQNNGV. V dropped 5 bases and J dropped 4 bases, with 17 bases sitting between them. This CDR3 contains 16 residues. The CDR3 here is CASSQSQWGLNEKLFF. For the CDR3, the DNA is TGTGCCAGCAGCCAGTCCCAGTGGGGACTTAATGAAAAACTGTTTTTT.

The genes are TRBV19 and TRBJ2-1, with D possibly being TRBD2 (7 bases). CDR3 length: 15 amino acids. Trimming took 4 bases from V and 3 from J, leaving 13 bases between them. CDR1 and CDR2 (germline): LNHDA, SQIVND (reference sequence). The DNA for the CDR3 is TGTGCCAGTAGTACACGGGGGGCATACTACAATGAGCAGTTCTTC. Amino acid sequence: CASSTRGAYYNEQFF.

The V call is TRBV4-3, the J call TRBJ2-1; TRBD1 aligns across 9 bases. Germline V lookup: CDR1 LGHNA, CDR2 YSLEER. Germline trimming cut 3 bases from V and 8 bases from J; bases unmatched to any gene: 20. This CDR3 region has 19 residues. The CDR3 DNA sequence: TGCGCCAGCAGCCATCCCGCAGGAGCCGGGACAGGGTCGGTCGATGAGCAGTTCTTC. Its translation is CASSHPAGAGTGSVDEQFF.

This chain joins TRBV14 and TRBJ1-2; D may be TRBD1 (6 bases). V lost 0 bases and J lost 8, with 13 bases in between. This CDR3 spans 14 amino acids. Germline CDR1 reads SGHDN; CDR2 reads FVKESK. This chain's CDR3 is CASSQDDRPRGYTF. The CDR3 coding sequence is TGTGCCAGCAGCCAAGATGACAGGCCAAGGGGCTACACCTTC.

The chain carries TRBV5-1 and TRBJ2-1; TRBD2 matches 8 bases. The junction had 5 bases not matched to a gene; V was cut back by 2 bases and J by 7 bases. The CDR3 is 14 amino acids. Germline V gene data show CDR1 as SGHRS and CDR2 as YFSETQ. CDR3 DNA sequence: TGCGCCAGCAGCTTAGCGGGAGTCCGGAATGAGCAGTTCTTC. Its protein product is CASSLAGVRNEQFF.

The CDR3 reads CASSLGGYGYTF. The CDR3 bases are TGTGCCAGCAGTTTGGGGGGCTATGGCTACACCTTC. The J gene is TRBJ1-2, the V gene TRBV28; possible D gene TRBD1, 5 bases. The length of the CDR3 is 12 residues. Trimming removed 3 bases at V and 4 bases at J, with 6 bases between. Germline V gene lookup returns CDR1 MDHEN and CDR2 SYDVKM.

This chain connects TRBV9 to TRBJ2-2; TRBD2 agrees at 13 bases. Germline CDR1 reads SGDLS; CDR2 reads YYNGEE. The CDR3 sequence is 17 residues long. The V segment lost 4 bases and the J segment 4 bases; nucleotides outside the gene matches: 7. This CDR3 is CASSPGLAGASTGELFF. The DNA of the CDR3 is TGTGCCAGCAGCCCTGGACTAGCGGGGGCGAGCACCGGGGAGCTGTTTTTT.

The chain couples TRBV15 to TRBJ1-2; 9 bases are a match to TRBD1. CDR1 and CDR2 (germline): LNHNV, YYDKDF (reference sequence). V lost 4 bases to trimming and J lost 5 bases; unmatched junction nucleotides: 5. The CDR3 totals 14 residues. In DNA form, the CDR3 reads TGTGCCACCAGCACCCGGACAGGGGAATATGGCTACACCTTC. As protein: CATSTRTGEYGYTF.

The CDR3 DNA follows: TGTGCCAGCAGCCATACCGGGACAGGAGATTACGAGCAGTACTTC. It encodes CASSHTGTGDYEQYF. The rearrangement uses TRBV11-2 and TRBJ2-7; 8 bases fit TRBD1. Germline-derived CDR1 and CDR2 are SGHAT and FQNNGV. V trimming: 5 bases; J trimming: 4 bases; junction bases outside the gene matches: 10. The CDR3 length is 15 residues.